The clone carrying this TCR beta chain was detected a few times. Through a sample-barcoded 5' primer and a J-beta primer mix, a second PCR was run for roughly 6 to 12 cycles. TCRdb used MiXCR to reprocess the 5' RACE reads, holding one entry per CDR3 protein. This table holds about 780,000 distinct CDR3 sequences, around a quarter found once. The CDR3 is 14 residues long. V was clipped by 6 bases and J by 4 bases; unmatched bases: 6. The germline gives CDR1 WNHNN, CDR2 SYGVQD (reference sequence). The source of the sample is a study of blood T cells in healthy people across ages. These same data were also listed under a study on T cells of mothers and their children.

V gene TRBV10-1 combines with J gene TRBJ2-7, with 10 positions matching TRBD1. The receptor's source is a boy younger than 18 in good health. The sequencing input was blood. The CDR3 is CASRQGTGEYEQYF. CDR3 DNA sequence: TGCGCCAGCAGGCAGGGGACAGGGGAGTACGAGCAGTACTTC.